This T cell receptor (beta chain) was identified during a study of T cells in Graves' hyperthyroidism and ophthalmopathy. In the study overall: Blood was drawn when the patient was first diagnosed and still untreated.

There were TCR beta CDR3 regions amplified from RNA transcripts. First-round RT-PCR targeting the TCR CDR3 was performed with the HTBI primer set. One entry per CDR3 protein results from TCRdb running MiXCR on the multiplex PCR reads. The sample has approximately 520,000 distinct CDR3 sequences; around a quarter are singletons. Study-wide results and limits: A model built on 13 V-J features separated ophthalmopathy from stable hyperthyroidism. Onset of ophthalmopathy came a median roughly 6 months after the model predicted it.

Germline V gives CDR1 SGHDT, CDR2 YYEEEE. The CDR3 covers 16 residues. J gave up 2 bases and V 0 bases, and 8 bases lay outside the gene matches. This clonotype was counted ten times or more. Its antigen is currently unknown. The sample comprised blood. This chain joins TRBV5-6 and TRBJ2-7; 7 bases line up with TRBD2. The source of this sequence is a woman aged 30 to 39 with Graves' ophthalmopathy. The CDR3 sequence: CASSLEFQRGTYEQYF. CDR3 bases: TGTGCCAGCAGCTTGGAGTTCCAGCGGGGTACCTACGAGCAGTACTTC.